What follows are 13 T cell receptor beta chains derived from one specimen sequenced in a study of cytomegalovirus exposure and HLA in healthy donors (dated by TCRdb to between 2016 and 2019). The library was obtained by the immunoSEQ multiplex PCR assay. For the multiplex PCR, a mixture combining 60 forward primers for TCR Vbeta segments and 13 reverse primers for TCR Jbeta segments was used. TCRdb retrieved this table from immuneACCESS and kept in-frame rearrangements only. Not all clones are present; in checked studies, unresolved V genes account for under half, and no reason is known for the remainder. This sample holds around 130,000 clones; 6.5% to 9.5% were observed only once. The ten largest clones add up to 5.5% of the sample. Specimen: PBMCs. Receptors originate from a man between 35 and 55 years old in good health and CMV-seronegative.

The chain recombines TRBV7-8 with TRBJ1-2; D possibly corresponds to TRBD1 (6 bases). Trimming stripped 2 bases from V and 2 bases from J, with 9 bases between. This CDR3 has 14 amino acids. Germline V gene data show CDR1 as SGHVS and CDR2 as FQNEAQ. The CDR3 coding sequence is TGTGCCAGCAGCTTATATGGGACAAACTATGGCTACACCTTC. Encoded protein: CASSLYGTNYGYTF.

In its sample, this clone was seen a few times. The rearrangement uses TRBV25-1 and TRBJ2-7; a weak D match, TRBD2 (5 bases). V shed 3 bases and J shed 0 bases, with 12 bases lying between them. This CDR3 comprises 15 residues. Germline V gene data show CDR1 as MGHDK and CDR2 as SYGVNS. As DNA, the CDR3 is TGTGCCAGCAGTGACTTCCGGGGATCCTCCTACGAGCAGTACTTC. It translates to CASSDFRGSSYEQYF.

The table lists this clone with many counts. The CDR3 sequence is CASSPQGRRLFF. In nucleotides, the CDR3 is TGTGCCAGCAGCCCACAGGGTAGGAGACTGTTTTTT. The gene calls are TRBV28 and TRBJ1-4; a weak D match, TRBD1 (6 bases). This CDR3 spans 12 amino acids. V lost 6 bases, J lost 13 bases, and 15 bases lay in between. CDR1 and CDR2 (germline): MDHEN, SYDVKM.

The chain links TRBV5-1 to TRBJ2-7, with D tentatively TRBD2 (6 bases). CDR1 and CDR2 (germline): SGHRS, YFSETQ. The CDR3 loop spans 14 amino acids. V shed 1 base and J shed 4 bases, with 12 bases lying between them. CDR3 sequence (DNA): TGCGCCAGCAGCTTGCATAGCGGTACTTACGAGCAGTACTTC. Protein sequence: CASSLHSGTYEQYF. Full variable domain (remainder filled in from reference TRBV5-1 and TRBJ2-7): KAGVTQTPRYLIKTRGQQVTLSCSPISGHRSVSWYQQTPGQGLQFLFEYFSETQRNKGNFPGRFSGRQFSNSRSEMNVSTLELGDSALYLCASSLHSGTYEQYFGPGTRLTVT.

This clone occurred a few times. The chain joins TRBV6-6 to TRBJ1-2; no reliable D call. This CDR3 is built from 13 residues. V lost 8 bases, J lost 4 bases, and 14 bases lay in between. The V gene's germline CDR1 is MNHNY and CDR2 SVGAGI (reference sequence). CDR3 nucleotides: TGTGCCAGCTCGGTGCACAGCCGCTATGGCTACACCTTC. This sequence encodes CASSVHSRYGYTF.

This clone was seen a few times. CDR3 sequence (DNA): TGTGCCAGCAGCTTACGGACTGCCGGGGGGGCAGATACGCAGTATTTT. It translates to CASSLRTAGGADTQYF. This chain connects TRBV7-9 to TRBJ2-3, with TRBD2 identical over 8 bases. CDR1 and CDR2 (germline): SEHNR, FQNEAQ (reference sequence). The trim removed 2 bases at V and 4 bases at J, leaving 8 bases unmatched. The CDR3 runs 16 residues.

This clone occurred a few times. The CDR3 DNA is TGTGCCAGTCGAAGGATGGGCGGGGAGACCGGGGAGCTGTTTTTT. Protein product: CASRRMGGETGELFF. The chain employs TRBV6-1 and TRBJ2-2, with a weak D call TRBD2 (6 bases). V was shortened by 9 bases and J by 5 bases, with 19 bases between the two germline ends. Germline V lookup: CDR1 MNHNS, CDR2 SASEGT. The CDR3 spans 15 residues.

This chain joins TRBV29-1 and TRBJ2-3, with a possible D match to TRBD2 (5 bases). The CDR3 is 11 amino acids. The V and J ends lost 4 bases and 3 bases respectively, with 5 bases between them. Germline V gene sequence: CDR1 SQVTM, CDR2 ANQGSEA. CDR3 sequence (DNA): TGCAGCGTTGGCGGGACAGATACGCAGTATTTT. Its translation: CSVGGTDTQYF.

The chain has TRBV6-1 and TRBJ1-6; D is perhaps TRBD1 (6 bases). CDR1 is MNHNS, CDR2 SASEGT, per germline. V lost 6 bases to trimming and J lost 7 bases, with 16 bases between them. The length of the CDR3 is 15 residues. The CDR3 coding sequence is TGTGCCAGCAGGGGATCTCGGACAGCGAATTCACCCCTCCACTTT. Translating gives CASRGSRTANSPLHF.

This clone was detected a few times. The CDR3 DNA reads TGTGCCAGTAGAGCAGGGGCGAGCACAGATACGCAGTATTTT. It translates to CASRAGASTDTQYF. The rearrangement joins TRBV19 to TRBJ2-3, with D perhaps TRBD1 (6 bases). The germline V and J ends were trimmed by 6 bases and 0 bases, with 10 bases remaining between them. This CDR3 has 14 residues. Germline V gene sequence: CDR1 LNHDA, CDR2 SQIVND (reference sequence). The full variable domain, completed using reference TRBV19 and TRBJ2-3, is DGGITQSPKYLFRKEGQNVTLSCEQNLNHDAMYWYRQDPGQGLRLIYYSQIVNDFQKGDIAEGYSVSREKKESFPLTVTSAQKNPTAFYLCASRAGASTDTQYFGPGTRLTVL.

This sequence joins TRBV5-6 and TRBJ2-7; the match to TRBD2 covers 7 bases. Germline loops: CDR1 SGHDT, CDR2 YYEEEE. Losses at the gene ends were 0 bases for V and 6 bases for J; bases not matched to a gene: 3. This CDR3 is built from 13 residues. The CDR3 loop is CASSLGTGGEQYF. As DNA, the CDR3 is TGTGCCAGCAGCTTGGGGACGGGGGGCGAGCAGTACTTC. Variable domain in full (rest from reference TRBV5-6 and TRBJ2-7): DAGVTQSPTHLIKTRGQQVTLRCSPKSGHDTVSWYQQALGQGPQFIFQYYEEEERQRGNFPDRFSGHQFPNYSSELNVNALLLGDSALYLCASSLGTGGEQYFGPGTRLTVT.

This clone was counted a few times. The chain uses TRBV4-3 and TRBJ2-1; D call uncertain. V was cut by 8 bases and J by 10 bases, with 12 bases left in between. CDR3 size: 11 residues. Germline loops: CDR1 LGHNA, CDR2 YSLEER. The CDR3 spells CASGRRGEQFF. DNA of the CDR3: TGCGCCAGCGGCCGGCGCGGAGAGCAGTTCTTC.

The V gene is TRBV12-5, the J gene TRBJ2-7; D is perhaps TRBD1 (6 bases). The germline gives CDR1 LGHNT, CDR2 FRNRAP. This CDR3 region has 12 residues. Trimming left V 3 bases short and J 3 bases short, with 6 bases between. The CDR3 reads CASGLGGYEQYF. In nucleotides, the CDR3 is TGTGCTAGTGGTTTAGGGGGCTACGAGCAGTACTTC.